The text below deals with one TCR beta chain. This specimen comes from a study of T-cell reconstitution after alpha-beta-depleted transplantation in children. It was with unique molecular identifiers that the TCRbeta library was prepared. One entry per CDR3 protein, called by TCRdb with MiXCR from the PCR reads. Of 150,000 to 200,000 distinct CDR3 sequences in the sample, about 6.4% are singletons; the top ten hold roughly 3%. The sample consisted of PBMCs from the stem cell graft donor, taken from the stem cell graft. The TCR was taken from a human donor who donated a stem cell graft to a child with Wiskott-Aldrich syndrome.

As DNA, the CDR3 is TGTGCCAGCAGCCCCGGCGGGGCTTTCGACATTCAGTACTTC. Translating gives CASSPGGAFDIQYF. The gene calls are TRBV14 and TRBJ2-4; a possible D gene is TRBD2 (6 bases). Germline V gene data show CDR1 as SGHDN and CDR2 as FVKESK. The CDR3 extends over 14 amino acids. The V end was cut by 4 bases, the J end by 8 bases, with 15 bases between.